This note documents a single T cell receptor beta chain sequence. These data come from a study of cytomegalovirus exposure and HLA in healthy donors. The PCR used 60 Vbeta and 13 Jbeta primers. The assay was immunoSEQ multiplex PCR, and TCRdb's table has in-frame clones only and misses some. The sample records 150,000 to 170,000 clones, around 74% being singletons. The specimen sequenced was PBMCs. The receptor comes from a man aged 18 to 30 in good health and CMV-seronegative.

DNA of the CDR3: TGTGCCAGCAGCCTCGGGGAAGAGCAGTACTTC. It translates to CASSLGEEQYF. The chain has TRBV6-5 and TRBJ2-7, with D tentatively TRBD2 (5 bases). Germline V gene lookup returns CDR1 MNHEY and CDR2 SVGAGI. The CDR3 extends over 11 amino acids. The V end was cut by 6 bases, the J end by 7 bases, with 10 bases between.